The rows below give T cell receptor beta chains drawn from one sample of a study of blood T cell repertoires in COVID-19. Data came from immunoSEQ multiplex PCR; TCRdb stores just in-frame clones and leaves some out. The table lists over 200,000 clones, roughly four fifths of them singletons, with roughly 15% in the top ten. The specimen sequenced was PBMCs or T cells enriched from blood (not recorded which). These receptors were taken from a man aged 35 to 55 who had recovered from COVID-19. The CDR3 runs from the conserved cysteine through the conserved F or W. Each record gives: CDR3 protein, CDR3 DNA, clone size, D gene, CDR3 length, V gene, J gene. D genes are given only for firm matches. Clone size appears in some rows only: once, few, many, or a class for an expanded clone.

CASSQGQGSNQPQHF	TGCGCCAGCAGCCAAGGACAGGGGAGCAATCAGCCCCAGCATTTT	few	TRBD1	15	TRBV4-3	TRBJ1-5
CASSFGGAGNTIYF	TGTGCCAGCAGTTTTGGGGGGGCAGGAAACACCATATATTTT	.	.	14	TRBV27	TRBJ1-3
CASSQRETEAFF	TGTGCCAGCAGCCAAAGGGAGACTGAAGCTTTCTTT	.	.	12	TRBV4-2	TRBJ1-1
CASSPRGTSGGYEQFF	TGTGCCAGCAGTCCCCGGGGGACTAGCGGGGGTTATGAGCAGTTCTTC	once	TRBD2	16	TRBV27	TRBJ2-1
CASSFRTGRSNQPQHF	TGTGCCAGCAGTTTTAGGACAGGGCGTAGCAATCAGCCCCAGCATTTT	.	TRBD1	16	TRBV28	TRBJ1-5
CASRLTSTGELFF	TGTGCCAGCAGGCTAACTAGCACCGGGGAGCTGTTTTTT	.	.	13	TRBV28	TRBJ2-2
CASSLVTSGKETQYF	TGTGCCAGCAGCTTAGTAACTAGCGGGAAAGAGACCCAGTACTTC	.	TRBD2	15	TRBV7-9	TRBJ2-5
CAWSNPADGYTF	TGTGCCTGGAGTAACCCTGCGGATGGCTACACCTTC	.	.	12	TRBV30	TRBJ1-2
CASSQGGAVDTQYF	TGCGCCAGCAGCCAAGGCGGGGCGGTGGATACGCAGTATTTT	.	.	14	TRBV4-3	TRBJ2-3
CASSSRTGGNQPQHF	TGTGCCAGTAGTTCCCGGACAGGGGGGAATCAGCCCCAGCATTTT	.	TRBD1	15	TRBV19	TRBJ1-5
CASSLSGRTQETQYF	TGTGCCAGCAGCTTAAGCGGGAGAACCCAAGAGACCCAGTACTTC	.	TRBD2	15	TRBV7-3	TRBJ2-5
CASIGPGTEYNEQFF	TGTGCCAGCATCGGACCCGGGACAGAATACAATGAGCAGTTCTTC	.	TRBD1	15	TRBV6-5	TRBJ2-1
CASSPLTGPEKLFF	TGTGCCAGCAGCCCCTTGACAGGGCCGGAAAAACTGTTTTTT	.	TRBD1	14	TRBV27	TRBJ1-4
CASSLAKSGTGSYNEQFF	TGTGCCAGCAGCTTGGCTAAGAGCGGGACAGGGTCCTACAATGAGCAGTTCTTC	.	TRBD1	18	TRBV5-4	TRBJ2-1
CASSLGTSVGDTQYF	TGTGCCAGCAGCTTAGGGACTAGCGTCGGAGATACGCAGTATTTT	.	TRBD2	15	TRBV11-2	TRBJ2-3
CASSQEGQTDEAFF	TGTGCCAGCAGCCAAGAGGGACAGACAGATGAAGCTTTCTTT	.	TRBD1	14	TRBV3-1/TRBV3-2	TRBJ1-1
CASSLDGQGFSGNTIYF	TGCGCCAGCAGCTTGGATGGACAGGGGTTCTCTGGAAACACCATATATTTT	once	TRBD1	17	TRBV5-1	TRBJ1-3
CASSPGTGTGYTF	TGTGCCAGCAGCCCCGGGACAGGGACTGGCTACACCTTC	.	TRBD1	13	TRBV7-3	TRBJ1-2
CASSYDTLMNTEAFF	TGTGCCAGCAGTTACGACACCCTTATGAACACTGAAGCTTTCTTT	.	.	15	TRBV2	TRBJ1-1
CASSKTGTSGRTIYNEQFF	TGTGCCAGCAGTAAAACAGGGACCAGCGGGAGGACCATCTACAATGAGCAGTTCTTC	few	TRBD2	19	TRBV2	TRBJ2-1
CASSLSYRGEQYF	TGTGCCAGCAGTTTATCGTACCGGGGCGAGCAGTACTTC	.	.	13	TRBV27	TRBJ2-7
CASSLGLAGGVETQYF	TGTGCCAGCAGCTTAGGACTAGCGGGAGGGGTGGAGACCCAGTACTTC	.	TRBD2	16	TRBV7-9	TRBJ2-5
CATRDREYSPLHF	TGTGCCACCAGGGACAGGGAATATTCACCCCTCCACTTT	.	TRBD1	13	TRBV24-1	TRBJ1-6
CASSFYGELFF	TGTGCCAGCAGCTTTTACGGGGAGCTGTTTTTT	few	.	11	TRBV7-9	TRBJ2-2
CATSRFDLGPQGKQPTNEQFF	TGTGCCACCAGCAGATTCGATCTCGGGCCCCAGGGTAAGCAACCTACCAATGAGCAGTTCTTC	once	.	21	TRBV15	TRBJ2-1
CASSLQYGYTF	TGTGCCAGCAGCCTTCAGTATGGCTACACCTTC	.	.	11	TRBV5-8	TRBJ1-2
CASSQVGWSTSTEAFF	TGTGCCAGCAGCCAAGTCGGGTGGTCTACATCCACTGAAGCTTTCTTT	.	.	16	TRBV3-1/TRBV3-2	TRBJ1-1
CASREGGASLETQYF	TGCGCCAGCAGGGAAGGGGGCGCGAGTTTAGAGACCCAGTACTTC	.	TRBD1	15	TRBV5-1	TRBJ2-5
CASSLGLGGGSPLHF	TGCGCCAGCAGCTTGGGTTTAGGGGGCGGTTCACCCCTCCACTTT	.	TRBD1	15	TRBV5-1	TRBJ1-6
CASSGDTDLGYTF	TGTGCCAGCAGTGGGGACACGGACCTTGGCTACACCTTC	.	.	13	TRBV6-6	TRBJ1-2
CASSRKRETQYF	TGTGCCAGCAGCCGCAAGAGAGAGACCCAGTACTTC	few	.	12	TRBV6-4	TRBJ2-5
CATSSGSGTPRELFF	TGTGCCACCAGCAGCGGTAGCGGGACTCCCCGGGAGCTGTTTTTT	few	TRBD2	15	TRBV15	TRBJ2-2
CASSTPEAQKGNEQFF	TGTGCCAGCAGTACCCCCGAGGCTCAGAAAGGCAATGAGCAGTTCTTC	.	.	16	TRBV27	TRBJ2-1
CASSIRSSNTGELFF	TGTGCCAGTAGTATCCGGTCGTCGAACACCGGGGAGCTGTTTTTT	few	.	15	TRBV19	TRBJ2-2
CASSLDGDNQPQHF	TGCGCCAGCAGCTTGGACGGAGACAATCAGCCCCAGCATTTT	.	.	14	TRBV5-1	TRBJ1-5
CASSSQGSDTEAFF	TGTGCCAGCAGCTCGCAGGGCTCGGACACTGAAGCTTTCTTT	.	.	14	TRBV7-2	TRBJ1-1
CASSQDSARGRSDTQYF	TGCGCCAGCAGCCAAGATTCGGCTAGAGGGAGGTCAGATACGCAGTATTTT	.	.	17	TRBV4-3	TRBJ2-3
CASSRQGLWQTQYF	TGTGCCAGCAGCCGACAGGGTTTGTGGCAGACCCAGTACTTC	.	TRBD1	14	TRBV7-8	TRBJ2-5
CASSLSRFDTQYF	TGTGCCAGCAGCTTATCCAGATTTGATACGCAGTATTTT	few	.	13	TRBV7-2	TRBJ2-3
CASSQVRGEGNEQYF	TGCGCCAGCAGCCAAGTTCGAGGGGAGGGCAACGAGCAGTACTTC	.	TRBD2	15	TRBV4-1	TRBJ2-7
CATSGELPVSEGAEAFF	TGTGCCACCAGCGGAGAACTACCGGTAAGCGAGGGGGCTGAAGCTTTCTTT	.	.	17	TRBV15	TRBJ1-1
CASSILGQGVNEQFF	TGCGCCAGCAGCATCTTAGGACAGGGGGTAAATGAGCAGTTCTTC	.	TRBD1	15	TRBV5-1	TRBJ2-1